This is a list of T cell receptor beta chains from one sample in a study of blood T cell repertoires in COVID-19. The assay was immunoSEQ multiplex PCR, and TCRdb's table has in-frame clones only and misses some. Of just over 150,000 clones in the sample, approximately 84% were seen once. Input material: peripheral blood. The receptors stem from a woman of 80 years or more with acute or convalescent COVID-19. Each CDR3 is given with its conserved first and last residue. The D gene is left open where the match is weak. The size entry is marked missing in some rows and otherwise reads once, few, many or a size class.

>TRBV6-1|once|.|TRBJ1-5
CASSVLRGGLFQSGNQPQHF
TGTGCCAGCAGTGTTTTGCGGGGCGGGCTTTTCCAAAGTGGAAATCAGCCCCAGCATTTT
>TRBV6-5|.|.|TRBJ2-7
CASSYGTPLSYEQYF
TGTGCCAGCAGTTACGGGACACCTCTCTCCTACGAGCAGTACTTC
>TRBV18|.|TRBD1|TRBJ1-1
CASSPGTGGTEAFF
TGTGCCAGCTCACCGGGGACAGGGGGCACTGAAGCTTTCTTT
>TRBV28|.|TRBD1|TRBJ2-3
CASRDSTTDTQYF
TGTGCCAGTAGGGACAGCACTACAGATACGCAGTATTTT
>TRBV15|once|.|TRBJ2-2
CATSSRKQGNTGELFF
TGTGCCACCAGCTCACGGAAACAGGGGAACACCGGGGAGCTGTTTTTT
>TRBV12-3/TRBV12-4|.|.|TRBJ1-1
CASSFGGNTEAFF
TGTGCCAGCAGTTTCGGTGGGAACACTGAAGCTTTCTTT
>TRBV6-5|.|.|TRBJ2-5
CASYTQGSPQETQYF
TGTGCCAGCTATACCCAGGGCAGTCCCCAAGAGACCCAGTACTTC
>TRBV19|.|TRBD2|TRBJ2-2
CASSIGLAGSKNTGELFF
TGTGCCAGTAGTATAGGACTAGCGGGAAGTAAGAACACCGGGGAGCTGTTTTTT
>TRBV7-9|once|.|TRBJ2-7
CASSLNNEQYF
TGTGCCAGCAGCTTAAATAACGAGCAGTACTTC
>TRBV4-3|.|.|TRBJ1-2
CASSWTGGYNGYTF
TGCGCCAGCAGCTGGACGGGGGGGTACAATGGCTACACCTTC
>TRBV3-1/TRBV3-2|.|TRBD1|TRBJ1-2
CASSQGTGTGNGYTF
TGTGCCAGCAGCCAAGGAACCGGGACAGGGAATGGCTACACCTTC
>TRBV27|few|TRBD2|TRBJ2-1
CASSFSVLAGVKYEQFF
TGTGCCAGCAGTTTTTCCGTACTAGCGGGAGTCAAGTATGAGCAGTTCTTC
>TRBV3-1/TRBV3-2|once|TRBD1|TRBJ1-2
CASSLGTGINYGYTF
TGTGCCAGCAGCCTTGGGACAGGGATAAACTATGGCTACACCTTC
>TRBV6-5|few|TRBD1|TRBJ2-7
CASRDWTGSYEQYF
TGTGCCAGCAGGGATTGGACAGGCTCCTACGAGCAGTACTTC
>TRBV5-1|.|.|TRBJ2-2
CASSLANKQGTGELFF
TGCGCCAGCAGCTTGGCCAATAAGCAGGGGACCGGGGAGCTGTTTTTT
>TRBV3-1/TRBV3-2|.|TRBD1|TRBJ2-4
CASSLSGQGNIQYF
TGTGCCAGCAGCCTTTCGGGACAGGGGAACATTCAGTACTTC
>TRBV5-4|.|.|TRBJ1-1
CASSLERPGGTEAFF
TGTGCCAGCAGCTTGGAGAGGCCGGGTGGCACTGAAGCTTTCTTT
>TRBV27|once|.|TRBJ1-2
CASSLTPSQDFYGYTF
TGTGCCAGCAGTTTAACCCCATCCCAGGACTTCTATGGCTACACCTTC
>TRBV7-2|.|.|TRBJ1-1
CASSLFGGENTEAFF
TGTGCCAGCAGCTTATTCGGGGGGGAGAACACTGAAGCTTTCTTT
>TRBV20-1|.|.|TRBJ1-1
CSASVVNTEAFF
TGCAGTGCTAGTGTAGTGAACACTGAAGCTTTCTTT
>TRBV19|.|.|TRBJ1-1
CASSPWGGRNTEAFF
TGTGCCAGTAGTCCCTGGGGAGGGCGGAACACTGAAGCTTTCTTT
>TRBV30|.|.|TRBJ1-6
CAWSEGSSSYNSPLHF
TGTGCCTGGAGTGAGGGGTCAAGCTCCTATAATTCACCCCTCCACTTT
>TRBV29-1|once|TRBD1|TRBJ1-2
CSVEDRRGQHGYTF
TGCAGCGTTGAAGATCGGAGGGGGCAGCATGGCTACACCTTC
>TRBV19|.|.|TRBJ1-1
CASSRRDTRLNTEAFF
TGTGCCAGTAGTCGCCGGGACACCAGACTCAACACTGAAGCTTTCTTT
>TRBV7-9|.|.|TRBJ1-1
CASSRGGTEAFF
TGTGCCAGCAGCCGCGGGGGGACTGAAGCTTTCTTT
>TRBV5-1|.|TRBD1|TRBJ1-1
CASSQGTGNTEAFF
TGCGCCAGCAGCCAAGGGACAGGGAACACTGAAGCTTTCTTT
>TRBV5-6|.|TRBD2|TRBJ2-3
CASSLGTSGSTDTQYF
TGTGCCAGCAGCTTAGGGACTAGCGGGAGTACAGATACGCAGTATTTT
>TRBV7-9|.|TRBD2|TRBJ2-2
CASSRGLAGRTGELFF
TGTGCCAGCAGCCGCGGACTAGCGGGAAGGACCGGGGAGCTGTTTTTT
>TRBV27|.|TRBD1|TRBJ2-3
CASSPAGTGTDTQYF
TGTGCCAGCAGTCCGGCCGGGACAGGCACAGATACGCAGTATTTT
>TRBV6-5|.|.|TRBJ2-7
CASSSRVISEQYF
TGTGCCAGCAGTTCCCGAGTGATCTCCGAGCAGTACTTC
>TRBV7-9|once|.|TRBJ1-4
CASSRSWGPREHSEKLFF
TGTGCCAGCAGCCGAAGTTGGGGGCCCAGGGAGCATTCTGAAAAACTGTTTTTT
>TRBV30|.|TRBD2|TRBJ2-3
CAWSVRAGVDTQYF
TGTGCCTGGAGTGTACGAGCGGGAGTAGATACGCAGTATTTT
>TRBV19|once|TRBD1|TRBJ1-1
CASSNQGAAEAFF
TGTGCCAGTAGTAACCAGGGGGCCGCTGAAGCTTTCTTT
>TRBV29-1|once|TRBD1|TRBJ1-5
CSVGEGQGGTQHF
TGCAGCGTAGGAGAGGGGCAGGGGGGTACCCAGCATTTT
>TRBV11-2|.|.|TRBJ1-1
CASSLVQTEAFF
TGTGCCAGCAGCTTAGTCCAGACTGAAGCTTTCTTT
>TRBV5-1|.|TRBD2|TRBJ2-1
CASSWGGRNYNEQFF
TGCGCCAGCAGCTGGGGCGGGAGGAACTACAATGAGCAGTTCTTC
>TRBV7-2|.|.|TRBJ1-5
CASSLVGGQTNQPQHF
TGTGCCAGCAGCTTAGTAGGCGGGCAGACCAATCAGCCCCAGCATTTT